The present TCR beta chain was sequenced within a study of blood T cell repertoires in COVID-19. Study in general: The study drew acute and convalescent COVID-19 samples from the United States, Italy and Spain. Nucleic acid was either cDNA or gDNA, and it came from T cells, B-cell-depleted T cells, or PBMCs.

The study counted Cohort 3 donors as recovered given two negative PCRs, clearance, or symptom resolution. This clone was detected once. The CDR3 runs to 14 residues. The junction had 5 bases not matched to a gene; V was cut back by 4 bases and J by 2 bases. Looked up from germline, CDR1 is SGHRS and CDR2 is YFSETQ. Per the original data handling: Cell counts per sample came from amplifying reference gene primers. Measured with immunoSEQ multiplex PCR; TCRdb has only the in-frame clones, and not every one. V and J calls and clone size are copied from that table; D and trimming were computed from the DNA. The table has approximately 200,000 clones, 75% to 90% seen once.

The receptor was derived from a woman aged 25 to 39 who had recovered from COVID-19. Sequenced material: PBMCs or T cells enriched from blood (not recorded which). This chain uses TRBV5-1 with TRBJ2-5, with TRBD2 matching 7 bases. CDR3 sequence reads: CASSPGGIQETQYF. Written as DNA, the CDR3 is TGCGCCAGCAGCCCGGGAGGTATTCAAGAGACCCAGTACTTC.